These T cell receptor beta chains were read from a single sample in a study of blood T cell repertoires in COVID-19. Repertoires were generated with immunoSEQ multiplex PCR, while TCRdb's copy carries only in-frame clones and drops some. Of around 170,000 clones in the sample, roughly 80% were seen once. Input material: PBMCs or T cells enriched from blood (not recorded which). The receptors originated from a woman between 45 and 60 years old who had recovered from COVID-19. The CDR3 runs from the conserved cysteine through the conserved F or W. A D gene is named only where the DNA matches it firmly. Clone size is stated in some rows and not others, as once, few, many or a class when expanded.

D	length	V	size	J	DNA	CDR3
.	17	TRBV10-1	.	TRBJ1-5	TGCGCCAACCCTCTGGCCCGGGTTATATATCGCAATCAGCCCCAGCATTTT	CANPLARVIYRNQPQHF
.	14	TRBV5-1	.	TRBJ1-2	TGCGCCAGCAGCCCAGGGGACGGGAACTATGGCTACACCTTC	CASSPGDGNYGYTF
TRBD2	16	TRBV28	.	TRBJ2-5	TGTGCCAGCAGCATTACTAGCGGGAGTTACCAAGAGACCCAGTACTTC	CASSITSGSYQETQYF
TRBD1	14	TRBV19	.	TRBJ1-2	TGTGCCAGTAGTCTGAGGGACAGGAACTATGGCTACACCTTC	CASSLRDRNYGYTF
TRBD1	13	TRBV3-1/TRBV3-2	.	TRBJ2-5	TGTGCCAGCAGCCGGGACAGAGGGGGGACCCAGTACTTC	CASSRDRGGTQYF
TRBD2	14	TRBV2	.	TRBJ2-3	TGTGCCAGCAGTAGACTAGCGGGTGCAGATACGCAGTATTTT	CASSRLAGADTQYF
.	12	TRBV2	.	TRBJ2-7	TGTGCCAGCAATCGGGGGAGCTACGAGCAGTACTTC	CASNRGSYEQYF
.	13	TRBV6-4	.	TRBJ2-7	TGTGCCGACAAACCGACAGTCGCACACGAGCAGTACTTC	CADKPTVAHEQYF
.	14	TRBV19	.	TRBJ1-6	TGTGCCAGTAGTATCGAGAAACTACCTTCACCCCTCCACTTT	CASSIEKLPSPLHF
.	14	TRBV5-1	.	TRBJ2-5	TGCGCCAGCAGCCTCGGCGGGGGCGGGGAGACCCAGTACTTC	CASSLGGGGETQYF
.	12	TRBV28	.	TRBJ1-4	TGTGCCAGCGAAAGGGGTCAGGAAAAACTGTTTTTT	CASERGQEKLFF
TRBD2	15	TRBV5-1	.	TRBJ2-5	TGCGCCAGCAGCCAAGGACTAGCGGGACTAGAGACCCAGTACTTC	CASSQGLAGLETQYF
.	14	TRBV19	.	TRBJ2-2	TGTGCCAGTAGGAGACGGGAGAACACCGGGGAGCTGTTTTTT	CASRRRENTGELFF
.	15	TRBV19	.	TRBJ1-5	TGTGCCAGTAGTCAACAGCCTTATAGCAATCAGCCCCAGCATTTT	CASSQQPYSNQPQHF
.	14	TRBV7-2	once	TRBJ2-3	TGTGCCAGCAGCTCGGACAGCAACGCAGATACGCAGTATTTT	CASSSDSNADTQYF
.	12	TRBV10-3	few	TRBJ2-5	TGTGCCATCAGTGTCTACCAAGAGACCCAGTACTTC	CAISVYQETQYF
TRBD2	15	TRBV28	.	TRBJ2-3	TGTGCCAGCACCCCCAGACTAGCGGGCACAGATACGCAGTATTTT	CASTPRLAGTDTQYF
.	16	TRBV28	.	TRBJ2-6	TGTGCCAGCAGTCGCATCGGAGTGACTGGGGCCAACGTCCTGACTTTC	CASSRIGVTGANVLTF
TRBD1	18	TRBV2	.	TRBJ2-4	TGTGCCAGCAGTGAAGAGGACAGGGGTTTATTGGCCAAAAACATTCAGTACTTC	CASSEEDRGLLAKNIQYF
.	14	TRBV11-2	.	TRBJ1-1	TGTGCCAGCATGAGGGCGGGGGCCGGCCCTGAAGCTTTCTTT	CASMRAGAGPEAFF
.	15	TRBV11-2	few	TRBJ1-1	TGTGCCAGCACCTCTAGGATGGGGGGGAACACTGAAGCTTTCTTT	CASTSRMGGNTEAFF
.	12	TRBV28	once	TRBJ2-3	TGTGCCAGCAGCGAACGACTGATTACGCAGTATTTT	CASSERLITQYF
.	13	TRBV5-5	.	TRBJ2-7	TGTGCCAGCAGTCGGCCCGAGGGCTTCGAGCAGTACTTC	CASSRPEGFEQYF